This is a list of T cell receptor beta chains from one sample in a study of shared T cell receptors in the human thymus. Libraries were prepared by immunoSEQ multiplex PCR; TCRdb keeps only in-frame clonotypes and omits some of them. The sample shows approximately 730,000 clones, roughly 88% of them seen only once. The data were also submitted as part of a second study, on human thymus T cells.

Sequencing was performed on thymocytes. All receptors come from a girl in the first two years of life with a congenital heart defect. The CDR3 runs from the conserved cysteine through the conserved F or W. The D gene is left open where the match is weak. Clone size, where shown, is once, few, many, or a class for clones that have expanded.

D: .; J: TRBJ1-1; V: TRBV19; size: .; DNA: TGTGCCAGTAGTATGGGAGGCCAGGCTGAAGCTTTCTTT; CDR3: CASSMGGQAEAFF
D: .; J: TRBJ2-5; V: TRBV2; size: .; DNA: TGTGCCAGCAGGGCCCAGGGAAAAGAGACCCAGTACTTC; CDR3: CASRAQGKETQYF
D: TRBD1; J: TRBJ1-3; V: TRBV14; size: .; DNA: TGTGCCAGCATTTATTTAGGACAGGTACGGTCGAGAACTGGAAACACCATATATTTT; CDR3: CASIYLGQVRSRTGNTIYF
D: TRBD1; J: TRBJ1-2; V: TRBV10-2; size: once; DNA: TGCGCCAGCAGGGGGACAGGGTGCGGCTACACCTTC; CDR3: CASRGTGCGYTF
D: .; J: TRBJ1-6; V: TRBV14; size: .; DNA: TGCGCCAGCAGCCAAGAGAGGAACAAAGCCATGAGCTCCTATAATTCACCCCTCCACTTT; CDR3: CASSQERNKAMSSYNSPLHF
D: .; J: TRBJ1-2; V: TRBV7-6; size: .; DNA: TGTGCCAGCAGCCAGGGCGGGGCATGGTACTATGGCTACACCTTC; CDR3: CASSQGGAWYYGYTF
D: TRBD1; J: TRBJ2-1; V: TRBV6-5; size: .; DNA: TGTGCCAGCAGTCCCGACAGGGTGCCCTACAATGAGCAGTTCTTC; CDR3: CASSPDRVPYNEQFF
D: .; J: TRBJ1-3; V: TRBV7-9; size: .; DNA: TGTGCCAGCAGCTTAGGGATTGGAGGGACGGGCTCTGGAAACACCATATATTTT; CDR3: CASSLGIGGTGSGNTIYF
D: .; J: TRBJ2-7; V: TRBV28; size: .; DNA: TGTGCCAGCAGTTTCATAGGGAGAGTCTACGAGCAGTACTTC; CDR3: CASSFIGRVYEQYF
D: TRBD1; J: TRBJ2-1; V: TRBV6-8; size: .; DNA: TGTGCCAGCAGTTACGACAGGGACAATGAGCAGTTCTTC; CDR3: CASSYDRDNEQFF
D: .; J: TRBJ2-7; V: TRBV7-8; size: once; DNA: TGTGCCAGCAGCCATGAAAGGGACACCTACTACGAGCAGTACTTC; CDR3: CASSHERDTYYEQYF
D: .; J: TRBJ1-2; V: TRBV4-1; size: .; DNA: TGCGCCAGCGGCACAGGCCCTTATGGCTACACCTTC; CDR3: CASGTGPYGYTF
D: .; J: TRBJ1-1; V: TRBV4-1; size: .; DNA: TGCGCCAGCAGCCAAAGCCGGAGGGGAGACACTGAAGCTTTCTTT; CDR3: CASSQSRRGDTEAFF
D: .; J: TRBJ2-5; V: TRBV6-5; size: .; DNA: TGTGCCAGCAGCGGCCCAGCGGTTCAAGAGACCCAGTACTTC; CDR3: CASSGPAVQETQYF
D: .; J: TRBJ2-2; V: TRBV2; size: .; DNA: TGTGCCAGCAGTGGGTTCCGAGACAGGACCCGCAACACCGGGGAGCTGTTTTTT; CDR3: CASSGFRDRTRNTGELFF
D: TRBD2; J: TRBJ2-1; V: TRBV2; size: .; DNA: TGTGCCACAAAGCGACTAGCAGGTCCCAATGAGCAGTTCTTC; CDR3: CATKRLAGPNEQFF
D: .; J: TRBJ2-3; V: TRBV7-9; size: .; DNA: TGTGCCAGCAGCTACCCTCGAGTCACAGATACGCAGTATTTT; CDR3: CASSYPRVTDTQYF
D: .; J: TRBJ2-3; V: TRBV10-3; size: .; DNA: TGTGCCATCAGTGAACGGATGGGCCCGGGCACAGATACGCAGTATTTT; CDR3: CAISERMGPGTDTQYF
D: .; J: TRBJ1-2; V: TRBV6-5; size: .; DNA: TGTGCCAGCAGTTACCGTTCTAGGGGCTACACCTTC; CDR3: CASSYRSRGYTF
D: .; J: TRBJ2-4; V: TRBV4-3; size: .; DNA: TGCGCCAGCAGCCAAGCCCCCCTAAGGGGACTAGCCAAAAACATTCAGTACTTC; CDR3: CASSQAPLRGLAKNIQYF
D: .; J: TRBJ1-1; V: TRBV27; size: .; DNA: TGTGCCAGCAGTTTAATAGCCTCCCCCAACACTGAAGCTTTCTTT; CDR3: CASSLIASPNTEAFF
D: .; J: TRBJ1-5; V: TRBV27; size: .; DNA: TGTGCCAGCGGGGGGGGGCGGATCAATCAGCCCCAGCATTTT; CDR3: CASGGGRINQPQHF
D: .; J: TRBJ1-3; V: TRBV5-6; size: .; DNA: TGTGCCAGCAGCTTGGTAACAGGCCACCCGTCTAGCTCTGGAAACACCATATATTTT; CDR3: CASSLVTGHPSSSGNTIYF
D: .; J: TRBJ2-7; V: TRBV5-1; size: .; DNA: TGCGCCAGCAGCGAGGGCTCCTACGAGCAGTACTTC; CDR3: CASSEGSYEQYF
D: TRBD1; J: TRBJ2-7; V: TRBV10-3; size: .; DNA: TGTGCCATCAGTAGGACAGGGGTCCCCTCCTACGAGCAGTACTTC; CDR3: CAISRTGVPSYEQYF
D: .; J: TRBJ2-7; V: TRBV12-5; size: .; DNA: TGTGCTAGTGGTTTCGCGGGACCGCGGAGCTCCTACGAGCAGTACTTC; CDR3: CASGFAGPRSSYEQYF
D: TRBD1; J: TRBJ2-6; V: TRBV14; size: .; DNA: TGTGCCAGCAGCCAAGGCTGGGGCTTAGGACAGGGGGCGACAGGGGCCAACGTCCTGACTTTC; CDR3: CASSQGWGLGQGATGANVLTF
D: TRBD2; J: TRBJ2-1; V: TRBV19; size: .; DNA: TGTGCCAGTAGGGAACTAGCGGGGGGACTCTACAATGAGCAGTTCTTC; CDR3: CASRELAGGLYNEQFF
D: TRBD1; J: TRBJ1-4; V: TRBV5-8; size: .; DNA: TGTGCCAGCAGCTTCCACAGACAGGGCATGCAACTGTTTTTT; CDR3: CASSFHRQGMQLFF
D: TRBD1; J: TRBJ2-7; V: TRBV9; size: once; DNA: TGTGCCAGCAGCCCACAGACGGGGACAGTCTACGAGCAGTACTTC; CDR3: CASSPQTGTVYEQYF
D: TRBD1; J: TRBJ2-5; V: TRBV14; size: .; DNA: TGTGCCAGCAGCCAAGCGGACAGGGAAGGGGAGACCCAGTACTTC; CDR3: CASSQADREGETQYF
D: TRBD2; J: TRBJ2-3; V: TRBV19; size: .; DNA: TGTGCCAGTCACGGGACTAGTCTCACAGATACGCAGTATTTT; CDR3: CASHGTSLTDTQYF
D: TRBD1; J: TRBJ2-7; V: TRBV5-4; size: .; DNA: TGTGCCAGCAGCTTGCTGGACAGGGGACTATTTGGTACCTACGAGCAGTACTTC; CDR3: CASSLLDRGLFGTYEQYF
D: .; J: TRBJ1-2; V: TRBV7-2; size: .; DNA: TGTGCCAGCAGCTTAGGGACAGCATTCTATGGCTACACCTTC; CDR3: CASSLGTAFYGYTF
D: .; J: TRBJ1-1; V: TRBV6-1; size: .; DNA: TGTGCCAGCAGTGATGGAGATTTTGAAGCTTTCTTT; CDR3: CASSDGDFEAFF